These T cell receptor beta chains were read from a single sample in a study of T cell responses to AZD1222 COVID-19 vaccine. Clones were sequenced by immunoSEQ multiplex PCR, and TCRdb holds only the in-frame ones, with some missing. The data show 130,000 to 150,000 clones, with roughly 92% seen just once and around 1.7% held by the top ten. The sequencing here drew on peripheral blood, taken on day 0 of AZD1222 vaccination. The receptors shown here come from an adult in good health. Each CDR3 is given with its conserved first and last residue. D genes are given only for firm matches. Expanded clones get a size class; other rows say once, few or many, or leave the size out.

abundance	v_gene	d_gene	j_gene	len	CDR3aa	CDR3nt
-	TRBV5-1	TRBD1	TRBJ1-2	16	CASSLGGTGAPRGYTF	TGCGCCAGCAGCCTTGGCGGGACAGGGGCCCCCCGTGGCTACACCTTC
-	TRBV5-1	TRBD2	TRBJ2-2	16	CASSLMQLAGTGELFF	TGCGCCAGCAGCTTGATGCAACTAGCGGGCACCGGGGAGCTGTTTTTT
-	TRBV5-1	TRBD2	TRBJ2-1	16	CASSSGALAGDSEQFF	TGCGCCAGCAGTTCTGGGGCGTTAGCGGGAGATAGTGAGCAGTTCTTC
-	TRBV27	TRBD1	TRBJ1-1	14	CASRERTGGAEAFF	TGTGCCAGCAGGGAAAGGACAGGGGGAGCTGAAGCTTTCTTT
once	TRBV2	TRBD1	TRBJ1-1	16	CASQGQGLRADTEAFF	TGTGCCAGCCAAGGACAGGGTTTACGGGCGGACACTGAAGCTTTCTTT
-	TRBV5-5	-	TRBJ2-7	15	CASSFRQVGPYEQYF	TGTGCCAGCAGCTTCAGACAGGTAGGCCCCTACGAGCAGTACTTC
few	TRBV5-6	-	TRBJ2-7	13	CASAWGTSYEQYF	TGTGCCAGCGCTTGGGGGACCTCCTACGAGCAGTACTTC
-	TRBV5-4	TRBD1	TRBJ1-2	16	CASSSGGTGVDYGYTF	TGTGCCAGCAGCTCGGGGGGGACAGGGGTGGACTATGGCTACACCTTC
-	TRBV20-1	-	TRBJ1-5	14	CSASYGGSNQPQHF	TGCAGTGCTAGTTACGGTGGGAGCAATCAGCCCCAGCATTTT
few	TRBV5-4	-	TRBJ1-2	13	CASSADGTYGYTF	TGTGCCAGCAGCGCGGACGGGACTTACGGCTACACCTTC
-	TRBV18	TRBD1	TRBJ1-2	15	CASSADRAGYYGYTF	TGTGCCAGCTCAGCTGACAGGGCCGGGTACTATGGCTACACCTTC
once	TRBV29-1	-	TRBJ1-2	14	CSVAAAGRNYGYTF	TGCAGCGTTGCTGCCGCGGGAAGGAACTATGGCTACACCTTC
-	TRBV7-8	-	TRBJ2-1	14	CASSLEALGDEQFF	TGTGCCAGCAGCTTAGAAGCCCTCGGGGATGAGCAGTTCTTC
-	TRBV12-3/TRBV12-4	-	TRBJ1-1	13	CASSLTGYTEAFF	TGTGCCAGCAGTTTAACGGGTTACACTGAAGCTTTCTTT
-	TRBV5-4	-	TRBJ2-5	14	CASSLVARRETQYF	TGTGCCAGCAGCTTGGTGGCTAGGAGAGAGACCCAGTACTTC
once	TRBV12-3/TRBV12-4	TRBD1	TRBJ2-7	12	CASRHDRAEQYF	TGTGCCAGCAGGCACGACAGGGCCGAGCAGTACTTC
-	TRBV27	-	TRBJ1-5	13	CASSLTGLQPQHF	TGTGCCAGCAGTTTGACGGGGCTTCAGCCCCAGCATTTT
-	TRBV4-2	-	TRBJ2-3	17	CASSHQTGRGRADTQYF	TGTGCCAGCAGCCATCAAACAGGGAGGGGGCGAGCAGATACGCAGTATTTT
-	TRBV2	-	TRBJ1-1	12	CASAGLDTEAFF	TGTGCCAGCGCAGGACTAGACACTGAAGCTTTCTTT
-	TRBV5-1	-	TRBJ1-1	13	CASSDTGNTEAFF	TGCGCCAGCAGCGACACAGGGAACACTGAAGCTTTCTTT
-	TRBV7-9	-	TRBJ1-3	17	CASSQAIREVPGNTIYF	TGTGCCAGCAGCCAGGCGATTAGGGAGGTCCCTGGAAACACCATATATTTT
-	TRBV9	-	TRBJ2-2	15	CASSVRGANTGELFF	TGTGCCAGCAGCGTGCGAGGCGCGAACACCGGGGAGCTGTTTTTT
few	TRBV10-3	-	TRBJ1-6	15	CAIRADGQRNSPLHF	TGTGCCATCAGAGCGGACGGCCAGAGGAATTCACCCCTCCACTTT
-	TRBV9	TRBD1	TRBJ1-2	15	CASSPRTGANYGYTF	TGTGCCAGCAGCCCACGGACAGGGGCTAACTATGGCTACACCTTC